One and the same sample provided the 12 T cell receptor beta chains below, sequenced in a study of T cells in Graves' hyperthyroidism and ophthalmopathy. Amplified TCR beta CDR3 regions came from RNA transcripts. The primer set for the first-round RT-PCR of the TCR CDR3 was HTBI. TCRdb fed the multiplex PCR reads into MiXCR, producing one record per CDR3 protein. In the table there are some 800,000 distinct CDR3 sequences, around 39% of which are singletons. Sequenced: blood. The receptor set was obtained from a man in his late teens or twenties with Graves' hyperthyroidism.

The sample holds a few counts of this clonotype. This rearrangement joins TRBV5-1 to TRBJ1-2; tentative D call: TRBD1 (6 bases). Per germline, CDR1 SGHRS and CDR2 YFSETQ. The CDR3 has 16 amino acids. The V end lost 6 bases, the J end lost 6 bases, and 24 bases lay between the germline ends. The CDR3 DNA reads TGCGCCAGCAAAACCACCGGGACAACGCCTTCTAATGGCTACACCTTC. This sequence encodes CASKTTGTTPSNGYTF.

Comments on this clonotype: The junction does not match germline at one end; this may be a read error. The genes are TRBV15 and TRBJ1-1; D gene unclear. Germline values: CDR1 LNHNV, CDR2 YYDKDF (reference sequence). This CDR3 comprises 14 residues. CDR3 DNA: TGTGCCGCCAGCAGCTCAACCATGAACACTGAAGCTTTCTTT. The encoded protein is CAASSSTMNTEAFF.

The rearrangement uses TRBV12-3 or TRBV12-4 and TRBJ2-7, with TRBD1 matching 7 bases. This CDR3 spans 16 amino acids. V lost 2 bases to trimming and J lost 3 bases; unmatched junction nucleotides: 10. The CDR3 is CASSLLRQGPIYEQYF. In nucleotides, the CDR3 is TGTGCCAGCAGTTTATTAAGACAGGGACCGATCTACGAGCAGTACTTC.

Notes on this clonotype: Being one base from a much bigger clone, this may be a read error. J is TRBJ1-5 and V is TRBV19; D is perhaps TRBD1 (5 bases). Germline values: CDR1 LNHDA, CDR2 SQIVND (reference sequence). This CDR3 region has 13 residues. The ends were cut back, 3 bases at V and 9 bases at J, with 12 bases in the middle. CDR3 nucleotide sequence: TGTGCCAGTAGTATGAGCAGGGATCGGCCCCAGCATTTT. The encoded protein is CASSMSRDRPQHF.

This clonotype was counted ten times or more. The rearrangement links TRBV5-8 to TRBJ1-2; TRBD1 might be the D (5 bases). The V end was cut by 0 bases, the J end by 2 bases, with 8 bases between. The length of the CDR3 is 14 residues. CDR1 is SGHTS, CDR2 YDEGEE, per germline. In DNA form, the CDR3 reads TGTGCCAGCAGCTTGGACAGGTTCAACTATGGCTACACCTTC. Its protein is CASSLDRFNYGYTF.

This clonotype was seen ten or more times. The genes are TRBV29-1 and TRBJ1-1; no clear D. The CDR3 sequence is 14 residues long. V lost 3 bases and J 4 bases, leaving 15 bases between the germline ends. Germline lookup yields CDR1 SQVTM and CDR2 ANQGSEA. The CDR3 bases are TGCAGCGTTGAGGTAGGGTCCGCTGTCACTGAAGCTTTCTTT. Protein product: CSVEVGSAVTEAFF.

V usage is TRBV10-3 and J usage is TRBJ1-5; D not certain. CDR1 ENHRY and CDR2 SYGVKD come from the germline V gene. V gave up 10 bases and J gave up 5 bases, with 15 bases separating them. This CDR3 spans 13 amino acids. The CDR3 here is CASALPLDQPQHF. CDR3 in DNA: TGTGCCAGCGCTCTGCCCCTTGATCAGCCCCAGCATTTT.

Many counts were recorded for this clonotype. An end of the junction does not agree with germline; a read error may underlie this. The chain has TRBV7-7 and TRBJ2-5; 13 nucleotides line up with TRBD2. This CDR3 region has 14 residues. Per the germline V gene, CDR1 is SSHAT and CDR2 is FNYEAQ (reference sequence). CDR3 sequence: CASSHGLAGADQYF. Here the CDR3 DNA reads TGTGCTAGCAGCCACGGACTAGCGGGAGCAGACCAGTACTTC. Full variable domain (rest looked up from reference TRBV7-7 and TRBJ2-5): GAGVSQSPRYKVTKRGQDVTLRCDPISSHATLYWYQQALGQGPEFLTYFNYEAQPDKSGLPSDRFSAERPEGSISTLTIQRTEQRDSAMYRCASSHGLAGADQYFGPGTRLLVL.

A word on this clonotype: This may come from a read error, since a much larger clone is one base off. The chain uses TRBV6-5 and TRBJ1-2; D is perhaps TRBD1 (5 bases). V was shortened by 8 bases and J by 4 bases, with 11 bases between the two germline ends. Germline assignment: CDR1 MNHEY and CDR2 SVGAGI. There are 12 residues in the CDR3. CDR3 coding DNA: TGTGCCAGCGGGACGGGACCCTATGGCTACACCTTC. Translated: CASGTGPYGYTF.

This clonotype was recorded once. The rearrangement uses TRBV20-1 and TRBJ1-5; the D is unclear. CDR1 is DFQATT, CDR2 SNEGSKA, per germline (reference sequence). The CDR3 extends over 14 amino acids. The V gene lost 4 bases and the J gene lost 3 bases, with 13 bases spanning the gap. The CDR3 sequence is CSATGSGNNQPQHF. In DNA form, the CDR3 reads TGCAGTGCTACTGGCTCTGGAAACAATCAGCCCCAGCATTTT.

There are a few counts of this clonotype. The chain couples TRBV7-9 to TRBJ2-7; TRBD2 agrees at 7 bases. The length of the CDR3 is 13 residues. CDR1 SEHNR and CDR2 FQNEAQ come from the germline V gene (reference sequence). V lost 3 bases to trimming and J lost 6 bases; unmatched junction nucleotides: 5. The CDR3 DNA is TGTGCCAGCAGCTTGGATGGGAGGGTCGAGCAGTACTTC. It encodes CASSLDGRVEQYF.

The chain carries TRBV20-1 and TRBJ2-7, with 11 bases lining up with TRBD2. Germline V lookup: CDR1 DFQATT, CDR2 SNEGSKA (reference sequence). The V gene end was trimmed by 5 bases and the J gene end by 2 bases; junction bases not matched to a gene: 8. This CDR3 is 15 amino acids long. CDR3 nucleotides: TGCAGTGCTCTAACGACTAGCGGGGTGACCTACGAGCAGTACTTC. It specifies CSALTTSGVTYEQYF.